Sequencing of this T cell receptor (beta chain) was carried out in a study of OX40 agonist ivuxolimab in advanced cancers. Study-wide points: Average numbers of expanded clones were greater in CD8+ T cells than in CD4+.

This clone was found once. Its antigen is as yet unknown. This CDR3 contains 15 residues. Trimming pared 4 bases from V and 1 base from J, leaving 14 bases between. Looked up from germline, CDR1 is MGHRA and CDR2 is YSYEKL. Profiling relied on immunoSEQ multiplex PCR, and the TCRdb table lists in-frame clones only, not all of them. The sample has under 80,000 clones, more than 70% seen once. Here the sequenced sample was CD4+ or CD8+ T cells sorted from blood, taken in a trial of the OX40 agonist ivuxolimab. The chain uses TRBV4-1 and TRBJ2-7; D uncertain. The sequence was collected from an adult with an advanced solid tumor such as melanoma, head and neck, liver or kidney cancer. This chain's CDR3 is CASSPEIGRSYEQYF. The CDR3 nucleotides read TGCGCCAGCAGCCCAGAGATTGGCCGATCCTACGAGCAGTACTTC.